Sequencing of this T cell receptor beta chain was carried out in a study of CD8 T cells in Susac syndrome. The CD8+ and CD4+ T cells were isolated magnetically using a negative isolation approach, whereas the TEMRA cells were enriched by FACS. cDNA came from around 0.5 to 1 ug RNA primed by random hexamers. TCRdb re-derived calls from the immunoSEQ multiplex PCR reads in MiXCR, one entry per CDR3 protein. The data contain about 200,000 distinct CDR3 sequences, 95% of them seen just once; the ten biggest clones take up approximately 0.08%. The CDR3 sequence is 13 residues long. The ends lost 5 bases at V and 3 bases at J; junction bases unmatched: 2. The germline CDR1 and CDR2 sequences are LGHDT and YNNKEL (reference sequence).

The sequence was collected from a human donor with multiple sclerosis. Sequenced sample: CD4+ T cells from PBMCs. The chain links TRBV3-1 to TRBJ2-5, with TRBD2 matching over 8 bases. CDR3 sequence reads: CASSWRGEETQYF. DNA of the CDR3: TGTGCCAGCAGCTGGCGGGGGGAAGAGACCCAGTACTTC.